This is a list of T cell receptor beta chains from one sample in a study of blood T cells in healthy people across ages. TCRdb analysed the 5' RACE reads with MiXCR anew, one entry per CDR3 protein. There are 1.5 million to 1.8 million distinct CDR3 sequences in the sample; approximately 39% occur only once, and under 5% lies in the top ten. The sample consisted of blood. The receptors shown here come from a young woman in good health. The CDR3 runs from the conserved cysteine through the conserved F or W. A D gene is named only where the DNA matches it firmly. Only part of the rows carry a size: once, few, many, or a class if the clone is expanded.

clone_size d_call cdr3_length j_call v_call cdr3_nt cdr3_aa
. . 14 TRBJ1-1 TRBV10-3 TGTGCCATCAGTGAGTCGAGGGGGAGCACTGAAGCTTTCTTT CAISESRGSTEAFF
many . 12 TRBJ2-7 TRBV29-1 TGCAGCGTTGCTGGGTGGTCCTACGAGCAGTACTTC CSVAGWSYEQYF
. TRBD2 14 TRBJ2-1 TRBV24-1 TGTGCCACCAGCGAAGCCGGGACTAGCCATGAGCAGTTCTTC CATSEAGTSHEQFF
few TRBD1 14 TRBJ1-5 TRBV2 TGTGCCAGCTCTCGACAGGGGGGAGTTCAGCCCCAGCATTTT CASSRQGGVQPQHF
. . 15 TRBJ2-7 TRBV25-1 TGTGCCAGCAGCCATACCGACAGATTACGATACGAGCAGTACTTC CASSHTDRLRYEQYF
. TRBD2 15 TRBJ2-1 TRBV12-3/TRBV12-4 TGTGCCATCAGCCGGACTAGCGGGAGGGGCAATGAGCAGTTCTTC CAISRTSGRGNEQFF
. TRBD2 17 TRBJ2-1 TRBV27 TGTGCCAGCAGTTTACCCTTTGTCGGCGGGGGGGCCTATGAGCAGTTCTTC CASSLPFVGGGAYEQFF
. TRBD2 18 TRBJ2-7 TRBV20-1 TGCAGTGCTAGGGTGACGTTGGGACTAGCGGGCTATATCTACGAGCAGTACTTC CSARVTLGLAGYIYEQYF
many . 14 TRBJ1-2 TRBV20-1 TGCAGTGCTTCCCCGACGGGCAGCAACTATGGCTACACCTTC CSASPTGSNYGYTF
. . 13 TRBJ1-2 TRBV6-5 TGTGCCAGCAGTTCCTACGGGGGTGGTGGCTACACCTTC CASSSYGGGGYTF
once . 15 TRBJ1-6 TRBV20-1 TGCAGTGCTTGGCGTGGAGGGCGGGATAATTCACCCCTCCACTTT CSAWRGGRDNSPLHF